Listed below are T cell receptor beta chains from one sample, sequenced in a study of cytotoxic CD8 clonotypes in ibrutinib-treated CLL. TCRdb keeps only in-frame clones here, not all; method: immunoSEQ multiplex PCR. The sample holds approximately 160,000 clones, around nine tenths seen once. Material: PBMCs, obtained at disease progression, from a patient treated with ibrutinib. These receptors originate from a human donor with chronic lymphocytic leukemia. CDR3s include the opening cysteine and the closing phenylalanine or tryptophan. A D gene is named only where the DNA matches it firmly. A row's size may be missing; if present it is once, few, many or a size class.

j_gene: TRBJ2-7
v_gene: TRBV29-1
d_gene: NA
abundance: once
CDR3nt: TGCAGCGTATCCCGGGGTGTGTCCTACGAGCAGTACTTC
CDR3aa: CSVSRGVSYEQYF

j_gene: TRBJ2-7
v_gene: TRBV7-2
d_gene: NA
abundance: NA
CDR3nt: TGTGCCAGCAGCTTAGAGGGTGTCGAGCAGTACTTC
CDR3aa: CASSLEGVEQYF

j_gene: TRBJ1-2
v_gene: TRBV5-6
d_gene: NA
abundance: NA
CDR3nt: TGTGCCAGCAGCTTGTCCAATAACTATGGCTACACCTTC
CDR3aa: CASSLSNNYGYTF

j_gene: TRBJ2-7
v_gene: TRBV6-5
d_gene: NA
abundance: NA
CDR3nt: TGTGCCAGCACCTACGGGATATCCTACGAGCAGTACTTC
CDR3aa: CASTYGISYEQYF

j_gene: TRBJ2-7
v_gene: TRBV14
d_gene: TRBD2
abundance: NA
CDR3nt: TGTGCCAGCAGCCAAGTCCCTAGCGGGCAGTACTTC
CDR3aa: CASSQVPSGQYF

j_gene: TRBJ2-4
v_gene: TRBV18
d_gene: TRBD2
abundance: NA
CDR3nt: TGTGCCAGCTCACCTAGGACTAGCGGACCCCCGGGGGTAAAAAACATTCAGTACTTC
CDR3aa: CASSPRTSGPPGVKNIQYF

j_gene: TRBJ2-7
v_gene: TRBV5-8
d_gene: TRBD1
abundance: NA
CDR3nt: TGTGCCAGCCTCGTAGGCACTCCGGGACAGGGGCCAAGTAAAGACGAGCAGTACTTC
CDR3aa: CASLVGTPGQGPSKDEQYF

j_gene: TRBJ2-2
v_gene: TRBV5-4
d_gene: NA
abundance: NA
CDR3nt: TGTGCCAGCAGCGGGGGACAGAACACCGGGGAGCTGTTTTTT
CDR3aa: CASSGGQNTGELFF

j_gene: TRBJ1-1
v_gene: TRBV7-2
d_gene: NA
abundance: NA
CDR3nt: TGTGCCAGCAGCTTAGTTGGGGGGGTAACTGAAGCTTTCTTT
CDR3aa: CASSLVGGVTEAFF

j_gene: TRBJ1-2
v_gene: TRBV30
d_gene: NA
abundance: NA
CDR3nt: TGTGCCTGGAGCGTAAACTATGGCTACACCTTC
CDR3aa: CAWSVNYGYTF

j_gene: TRBJ2-3
v_gene: TRBV6-4
d_gene: NA
abundance: NA
CDR3nt: TGTGCCAGCAGTGCGAGCCCGGCGGCAGATACGCAGTATTTT
CDR3aa: CASSASPAADTQYF

j_gene: TRBJ2-1
v_gene: TRBV27
d_gene: NA
abundance: NA
CDR3nt: TGTGCCAGCAGTTTTGGGGGTAGCGGTTCTGAACTGTTCTTC
CDR3aa: CASSFGGSGSELFF

j_gene: TRBJ2-7
v_gene: TRBV28
d_gene: TRBD1
abundance: few
CDR3nt: TGTGCCAGCACCCGGACAGGGGGCCTCGGCGAGCAGTACTTC
CDR3aa: CASTRTGGLGEQYF

j_gene: TRBJ2-2
v_gene: TRBV9
d_gene: TRBD2
abundance: NA
CDR3nt: TGTGCCAGCAGCAGACCCAGTAGCGGGAGAGGTGCCACCGGGGAGCTGTTTTTT
CDR3aa: CASSRPSSGRGATGELFF

j_gene: TRBJ1-4
v_gene: TRBV29-1
d_gene: NA
abundance: NA
CDR3nt: TGCAGCGTTGTCCCGACAGTGAATGAAAAACTGTTTTTT
CDR3aa: CSVVPTVNEKLFF

j_gene: TRBJ1-2
v_gene: TRBV27
d_gene: NA
abundance: few
CDR3nt: TGTGCCACGAGAGACACTAATGGGCCCTATGGCTACACCTTC
CDR3aa: CATRDTNGPYGYTF

j_gene: TRBJ2-1
v_gene: TRBV7-8
d_gene: NA
abundance: NA
CDR3nt: TGTGCCAGCAGCCCCGGGGGCTTCCCCAGTTACAATGAGCAGTTCTTC
CDR3aa: CASSPGGFPSYNEQFF

j_gene: TRBJ2-2
v_gene: TRBV7-6
d_gene: TRBD1
abundance: NA
CDR3nt: TGTGCCAGCAGCTTGACAGGGACCTTAAGCACCGGGGAGCTGTTTTTT
CDR3aa: CASSLTGTLSTGELFF

j_gene: TRBJ2-2
v_gene: TRBV7-3
d_gene: NA
abundance: NA
CDR3nt: TGTGCCAGCAGCCCGAGGACGGGAGTAGCCACCGGGGAGCTGTTTTTT
CDR3aa: CASSPRTGVATGELFF

j_gene: TRBJ1-5
v_gene: TRBV19
d_gene: TRBD1
abundance: NA
CDR3nt: TGTGCCAGTAGTATTAACAGGGGTTCGAATCAGCCCCAGCATTTT
CDR3aa: CASSINRGSNQPQHF

j_gene: TRBJ2-3
v_gene: TRBV6-4
d_gene: TRBD1
abundance: NA
CDR3nt: TGTGCCAGCAGTGACGCCGGGACAGGGCCCGCAGATACGCAGTATTTT
CDR3aa: CASSDAGTGPADTQYF

j_gene: TRBJ2-1
v_gene: TRBV5-1
d_gene: NA
abundance: NA
CDR3nt: TGCGCCAGCAGCTTGGACAGCTACAATGAGCAGTTCTTC
CDR3aa: CASSLDSYNEQFF

j_gene: TRBJ2-7
v_gene: TRBV7-8
d_gene: TRBD2
abundance: NA
CDR3nt: TGTGCCAGCAGCTTAGTCAGTGGACTAGCAGTACCCTACGAGCAGTACTTC
CDR3aa: CASSLVSGLAVPYEQYF

j_gene: TRBJ2-7
v_gene: TRBV5-4
d_gene: NA
abundance: NA
CDR3nt: TGTGCCAGCAGCTTGGCTGTGGGGGGCGCCGACGAGCAGTACTTC
CDR3aa: CASSLAVGGADEQYF

j_gene: TRBJ2-7
v_gene: TRBV7-6
d_gene: NA
abundance: NA
CDR3nt: TGTGCCAGCAGCTTGAACAGGGGAGGGGAGCAGTACTTC
CDR3aa: CASSLNRGGEQYF

j_gene: TRBJ1-3
v_gene: TRBV2
d_gene: NA
abundance: NA
CDR3nt: TGTGCCAGCAGCCTGGACAGACTCTCTGGAAACACCATATATTTT
CDR3aa: CASSLDRLSGNTIYF

j_gene: TRBJ2-6
v_gene: TRBV9
d_gene: NA
abundance: NA
CDR3nt: TGTGCCAGCAGCGTAGCTACTGGAGCCCGGTATCGCTCTGGGGCCAACGTCCTGACTTTC
CDR3aa: CASSVATGARYRSGANVLTF

j_gene: TRBJ2-1
v_gene: TRBV7-3
d_gene: NA
abundance: NA
CDR3nt: TGTGCCAGCAGCTTAGCAGGACCGAAACAGGACAGCCGTATAACCAATGAGCAGTTCTTC
CDR3aa: CASSLAGPKQDSRITNEQFF

j_gene: TRBJ2-5
v_gene: TRBV5-1
d_gene: TRBD1
abundance: NA
CDR3nt: TGCGCCAGCAGCAATGGACAGGGGTCAGAGACCCAGTACTTC
CDR3aa: CASSNGQGSETQYF

j_gene: TRBJ1-2
v_gene: TRBV7-6
d_gene: TRBD1
abundance: NA
CDR3nt: TGTGCCAGCAGCTTAGGAACCCGGGACAGCTTCTATGGCTACACCTTC
CDR3aa: CASSLGTRDSFYGYTF

j_gene: TRBJ1-5
v_gene: TRBV30
d_gene: NA
abundance: NA
CDR3nt: TGTGCCTGGAGTGTTGGTTTACAGTTCAATCAGCCCCAGCATTTT
CDR3aa: CAWSVGLQFNQPQHF

j_gene: TRBJ2-1
v_gene: TRBV5-1
d_gene: TRBD2
abundance: NA
CDR3nt: TGCGCCAGCAGCTTCCGGACTAGCGGGGGCAATGAGCAGTTCTTC
CDR3aa: CASSFRTSGGNEQFF

j_gene: TRBJ2-7
v_gene: TRBV6-5
d_gene: TRBD1
abundance: NA
CDR3nt: TGTGCCAGCAGCAGACTGGACAGGGGATCGGAGCAGTACTTC
CDR3aa: CASSRLDRGSEQYF

j_gene: TRBJ2-5
v_gene: TRBV10-1
d_gene: TRBD2
abundance: once
CDR3nt: TGCGCCAGCAGCCCTCTACCTAGCGGAGAGACCCAGTACTTC
CDR3aa: CASSPLPSGETQYF

j_gene: TRBJ2-2
v_gene: TRBV5-1
d_gene: NA
abundance: NA
CDR3nt: TGCGCCAGCAGCTTGGAATCGGGTGGAGCCGGACCTTCCCAATCGCTGTTTTTT
CDR3aa: CASSLESGGAGPSQSLFF